This TCR beta chain emerged from a study of cytomegalovirus exposure and HLA in healthy donors. Primers for the PCR totalled 60 Vbeta and 13 Jbeta. Method: immunoSEQ multiplex PCR; TCRdb's copy keeps in-frame clones and lacks some. Here the sample spans about 130,000 clones, about three quarters being singletons. As for the donors, each was a healthy bone marrow donor. With respect to this clone: What it recognizes is unknown.

Overall study results and limits: When analyzed later, a missense DCLRE1C variant was found to be linked to TCR beta V- and J-gene trimming. Sequencing artifact likely explains a cluster of highly shared sequence variants.

Per the germline V gene, CDR1 is SNHLY and CDR2 is FYNNEI. Trimming left V 4 bases short and J 8 bases short, with 16 bases between. CDR3 size: 14 residues. Sequenced input: PBMCs. The receptor comes from a human donor in good health. The V and J genes are TRBV2 and TRBJ2-3; tentative D call: TRBD2 (6 bases). The CDR3: CASSGLGGFGTQYF. The CDR3 bases are TGTGCCAGCAGTGGGTTAGGAGGGTTCGGTACGCAGTATTTT. The full variable domain, in which reference TRBV2 and TRBJ2-3 provide the parts outside the CDR3, is EPEVTQTPSHQVTQMGQEVILRCVPISNHLYFYWYRQILGQKVEFLVSFYNNEISEKSEIFDDQFSVERPDGSNFTLKIRSTKLEDSAMYFCASSGLGGFGTQYFGPGTRLTVL.